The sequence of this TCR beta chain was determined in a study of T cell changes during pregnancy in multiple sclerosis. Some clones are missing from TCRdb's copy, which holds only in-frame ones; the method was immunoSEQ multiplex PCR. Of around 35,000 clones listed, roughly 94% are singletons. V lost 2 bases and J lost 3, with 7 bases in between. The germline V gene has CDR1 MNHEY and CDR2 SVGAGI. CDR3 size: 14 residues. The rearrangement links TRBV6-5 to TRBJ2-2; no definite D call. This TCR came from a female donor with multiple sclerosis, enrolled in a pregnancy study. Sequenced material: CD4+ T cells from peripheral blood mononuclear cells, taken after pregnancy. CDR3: CASSYDRYTGELFF. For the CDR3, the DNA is TGTGCCAGCAGTTACGATCGGTACACCGGGGAGCTGTTTTTT.